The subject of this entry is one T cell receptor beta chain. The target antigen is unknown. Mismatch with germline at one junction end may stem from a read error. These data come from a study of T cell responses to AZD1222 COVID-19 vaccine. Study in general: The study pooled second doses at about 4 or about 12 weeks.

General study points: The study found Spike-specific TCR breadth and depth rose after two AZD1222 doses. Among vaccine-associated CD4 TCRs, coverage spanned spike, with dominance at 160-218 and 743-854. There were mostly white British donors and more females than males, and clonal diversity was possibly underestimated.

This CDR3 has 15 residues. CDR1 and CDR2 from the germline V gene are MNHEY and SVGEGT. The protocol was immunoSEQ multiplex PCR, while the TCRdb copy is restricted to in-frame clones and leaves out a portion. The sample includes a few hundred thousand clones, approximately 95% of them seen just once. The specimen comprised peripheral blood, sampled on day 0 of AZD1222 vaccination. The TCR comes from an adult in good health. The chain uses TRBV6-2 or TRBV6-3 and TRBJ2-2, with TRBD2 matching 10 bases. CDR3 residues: CASSQLVGASGGQNF. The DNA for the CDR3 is TGTGCCAGCAGTCAACTCGTTGGGGCTAGCGGGGGCCAGAATTTT.